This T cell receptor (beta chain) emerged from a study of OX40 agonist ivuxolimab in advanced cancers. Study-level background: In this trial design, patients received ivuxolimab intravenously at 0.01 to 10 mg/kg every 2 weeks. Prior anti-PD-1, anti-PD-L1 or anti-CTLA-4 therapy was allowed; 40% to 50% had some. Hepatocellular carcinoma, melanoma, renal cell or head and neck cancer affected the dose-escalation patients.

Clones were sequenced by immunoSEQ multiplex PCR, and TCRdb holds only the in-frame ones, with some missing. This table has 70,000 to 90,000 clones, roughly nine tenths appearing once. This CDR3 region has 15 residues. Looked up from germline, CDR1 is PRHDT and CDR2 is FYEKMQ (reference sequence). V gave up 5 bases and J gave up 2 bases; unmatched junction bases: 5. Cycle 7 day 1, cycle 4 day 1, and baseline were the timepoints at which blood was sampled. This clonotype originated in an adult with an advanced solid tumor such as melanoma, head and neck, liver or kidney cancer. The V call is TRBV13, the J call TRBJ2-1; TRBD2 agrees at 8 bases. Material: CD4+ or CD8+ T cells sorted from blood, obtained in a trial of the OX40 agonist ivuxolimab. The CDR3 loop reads CASSAAGAAYNEQFF. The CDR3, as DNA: TGTGCCAGCAGCGCAGCGGGGGCCGCCTACAATGAGCAGTTCTTC.